The present T cell receptor (beta chain) was sequenced within a study of blood T cell repertoires in COVID-19. Libraries were prepared by immunoSEQ multiplex PCR; TCRdb keeps only in-frame clonotypes and omits some of them. Of 220,000 or so clones in the sample, over 75% were seen once. The CDR3 consists of 13 residues. Trimming cost V 7 bases and J 3 bases; bases outside gene matches: 5. This receptor was obtained from a woman aged 55-70 years who had recovered from COVID-19. The chain couples TRBV12-3 or TRBV12-4 to TRBJ1-2, with TRBD1 identical over 7 bases. The sample comprised PBMCs or T cells enriched from blood (not recorded which). CDR3 in DNA: TGTGCCAGCACTGGGACAGATGACTATGGCTACACCTTC. Translation gives CASTGTDDYGYTF.